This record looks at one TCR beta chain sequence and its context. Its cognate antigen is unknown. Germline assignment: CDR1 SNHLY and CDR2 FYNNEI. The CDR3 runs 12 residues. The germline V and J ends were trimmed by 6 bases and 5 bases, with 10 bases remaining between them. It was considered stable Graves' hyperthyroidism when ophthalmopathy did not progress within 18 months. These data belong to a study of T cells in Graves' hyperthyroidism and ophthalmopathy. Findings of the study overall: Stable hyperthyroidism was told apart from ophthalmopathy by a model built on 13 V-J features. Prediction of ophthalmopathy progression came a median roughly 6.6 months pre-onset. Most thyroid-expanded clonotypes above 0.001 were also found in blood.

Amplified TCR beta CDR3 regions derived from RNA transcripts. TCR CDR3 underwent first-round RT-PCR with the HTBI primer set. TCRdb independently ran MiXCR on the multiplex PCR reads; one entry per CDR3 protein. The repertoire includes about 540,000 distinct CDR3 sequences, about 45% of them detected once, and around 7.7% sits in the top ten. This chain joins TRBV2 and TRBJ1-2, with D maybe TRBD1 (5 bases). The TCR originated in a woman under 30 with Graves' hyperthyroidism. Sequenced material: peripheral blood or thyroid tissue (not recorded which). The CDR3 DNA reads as TGTGCCAGCAGGGGAGGACAATATGGCTACACCTTC. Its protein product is CASRGGQYGYTF.